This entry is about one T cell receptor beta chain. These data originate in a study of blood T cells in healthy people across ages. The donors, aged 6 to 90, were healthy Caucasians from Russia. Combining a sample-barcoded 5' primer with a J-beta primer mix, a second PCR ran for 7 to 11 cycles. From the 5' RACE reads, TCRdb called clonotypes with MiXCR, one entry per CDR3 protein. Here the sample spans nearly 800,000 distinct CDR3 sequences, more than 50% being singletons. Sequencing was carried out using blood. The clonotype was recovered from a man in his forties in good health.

The CDR3 DNA is TGCAGCGTTTTTAGCTATGGCTACACCTTC. Its protein product is CSVFSYGYTF. The genes are TRBV29-1 and TRBJ1-2; D remains ambiguous. V lost 5 bases, J lost 4 bases, and 5 bases lay in between. From germline, CDR1 is SQVTM and CDR2 ANQGSEA. This CDR3 is built from 10 residues. The entire variable domain, with the rest obtained from reference TRBV29-1 and TRBJ1-2, is as follows: SAVISQKPSRDICQRGTSLTIQCQVDSQVTMMFWYRQQPGQSLTLIATANQGSEATYESGFVIDKFPISRPNLTFSTLTVSNMSPEDSSIYLCSVFSYGYTFGSGTRLTVV.